A selection of T cell receptor beta chains follows, all from one sample in a study of cytomegalovirus exposure and HLA in healthy donors. Method: immunoSEQ multiplex PCR; TCRdb's copy keeps in-frame clones and lacks some. The table lists roughly 100,000 clones, approximately 70% of them singletons, with roughly a tenth in the top ten. The sequenced sample consisted of PBMCs. The receptors derive from a man aged 35 to 55 in good health and CMV-seropositive. CDR3s include the opening cysteine and the closing phenylalanine or tryptophan. Each record gives: clone size, D gene, V gene, J gene, CDR3 protein, CDR3 DNA. D genes are given only for firm matches. Size values are once, few and many counts, or a class for expanded clones, and some rows have none.

>-|TRBD1|TRBV6-5|TRBJ2-1
CASRGTGSYNEQFF
TGTGCCAGCAGGGGGACAGGGAGTTACAATGAGCAGTTCTTC
>-|TRBD2|TRBV5-4|TRBJ2-5
CASSRTWTSGQETQYF
TGTGCCAGCAGCCGGACTTGGACTAGCGGACAAGAGACCCAGTACTTC
>-|TRBD2|TRBV7-9|TRBJ2-3
CASSLGVAGPSTDTQYF
TGTGCCAGCAGCTTAGGGGTAGCGGGCCCTAGCACAGATACGCAGTATTTT
>-|-|TRBV7-3|TRBJ2-5
CASSLTGGETQYF
TGTGCCAGCAGCTTAACAGGGGGAGAGACCCAGTACTTC
>once|-|TRBV6-1|TRBJ1-2
CASRDIYLGDGYTF
TGTGCCAGCAGGGACATATATCTTGGTGACGGCTACACCTTC
>-|TRBD1|TRBV7-6|TRBJ1-1
CASSWDRDTEAFF
TGTGCCAGCAGCTGGGACAGGGACACTGAAGCTTTCTTT
>once|-|TRBV7-3|TRBJ2-2
CASSPPGTRDTGELFF
TGTGCCAGCAGTCCCCCCGGTACCAGGGACACCGGGGAGCTGTTTTTT
>-|-|TRBV4-1|TRBJ2-7
CASSPEGQGTYEQYF
TGCGCCAGCAGCCCCGAGGGCCAGGGGACCTACGAGCAGTACTTC
>-|TRBD1|TRBV5-1|TRBJ1-3
CASTPGGNSGNTIYF
TGCGCCAGCACCCCAGGGGGTAACTCTGGAAACACCATATATTTT
>-|-|TRBV6-5|TRBJ1-1
CASSYSNRATEAFF
TGTGCCAGCAGTTACTCGAACAGGGCCACTGAAGCTTTCTTT
>-|-|TRBV19|TRBJ2-7
CASSASVSGESFTYEQYF
TGTGCCAGTAGTGCTTCCGTTAGCGGAGAATCGTTTACCTACGAGCAGTACTTC
>-|TRBD1|TRBV6-5|TRBJ1-5
CASSYKTGSNQPQHF
TGTGCCAGCAGTTATAAGACAGGGTCCAATCAGCCCCAGCATTTT
>-|TRBD2|TRBV7-8|TRBJ2-2
CASSLALAGGLTGELFF
TGTGCCAGCAGCTTAGCGCTTGCGGGAGGTCTAACCGGGGAGCTGTTTTTT
>few|TRBD1|TRBV6-6|TRBJ1-5
CASSYEGQGNQPQHF
TGTGCCAGCAGTTACGAGGGACAGGGCAATCAGCCCCAGCATTTT
>once|TRBD2|TRBV7-9|TRBJ2-2
CASSRGTSGGTTGELFF
TGTGCCAGCAGCCGGGGGACTAGCGGGGGGACCACCGGGGAGCTGTTTTTT
>-|-|TRBV6-5|TRBJ1-4
CASSYVGYNEKLFF
TGTGCCAGCAGTTATGTCGGGTATAATGAAAAACTGTTTTTT
>-|-|TRBV5-4|TRBJ1-1
CASSPRGGNTEAFF
TGTGCCAGCAGCCCCAGGGGTGGGAACACTGAAGCTTTCTTT
>few|TRBD1|TRBV28|TRBJ2-7
CASTVPGGYEQYF
TGTGCCAGCACAGTACCAGGGGGCTACGAGCAGTACTTC
>few|-|TRBV28|TRBJ1-5
CASSFRRGGYNQPQHF
TGTGCCAGCAGTTTTAGGAGGGGGGGGTACAATCAGCCCCAGCATTTT
>-|-|TRBV27|TRBJ1-5
CASSTSKGNQPQHF
TGTGCCAGCAGTACCTCAAAGGGGAATCAGCCCCAGCATTTT
>once|TRBD1|TRBV5-6|TRBJ1-1
CASSLAGQGRPMNTEAFF
TGTGCCAGCAGCTTGGCGGGACAGGGAAGGCCCATGAACACTGAAGCTTTCTTT
>-|TRBD2|TRBV13|TRBJ2-3
CASSLLGLAGTATDTQYF
TGTGCCAGCAGCCTCCTGGGACTAGCGGGAACGGCGACAGATACGCAGTATTTT
>-|-|TRBV11-2|TRBJ2-7
CASSLEVYGYEQYF
TGTGCCAGCAGCTTAGAAGTCTATGGCTACGAGCAGTACTTC
>-|-|TRBV29-1|TRBJ2-1
CSVETSNEQFF
TGCAGCGTTGAGACTAGCAATGAGCAGTTCTTC
>-|TRBD1|TRBV19|TRBJ2-4
CASSPSRYRGTAKNIQYF
TGTGCCAGTAGTCCCTCCCGCTACAGGGGCACAGCCAAAAACATTCAGTACTTC
>few|-|TRBV11-2|TRBJ1-1
CASSLSVQAANTEAFF
TGTGCCAGCAGCCTTAGCGTCCAGGCAGCGAACACTGAAGCTTTCTTT
>-|TRBD2|TRBV4-3|TRBJ2-5
CASSPGTSGVETQYF
TGCGCCAGCAGCCCCGGGACTAGCGGGGTAGAGACCCAGTACTTC
>-|-|TRBV25-1|TRBJ1-2
CASSEWGIDYTF
TGTGCCAGCAGTGAATGGGGCATCGACTACACCTTC
>-|TRBD1|TRBV2|TRBJ2-5
CASGRDREETQYF
TGTGCCAGCGGCCGGGACAGGGAAGAGACCCAGTACTTC
>-|TRBD1|TRBV18|TRBJ1-5
CASSTGTDQPQHF
TGTGCCAGCTCGACAGGGACCGATCAGCCCCAGCATTTT
>-|-|TRBV5-6|TRBJ1-1
CASSLVANEAFF
TGTGCCAGCAGCTTGGTGGCCAATGAAGCTTTCTTT
>once|TRBD2|TRBV6-5|TRBJ2-1
CASRQLAMAYNEQFF
TGTGCCAGCAGGCAACTAGCGATGGCCTACAATGAGCAGTTCTTC
>-|TRBD1|TRBV5-1|TRBJ1-2
CASSGGQRGDYGYTF
TGCGCCAGCAGCGGGGGACAGAGGGGGGACTATGGCTACACCTTC
>few|TRBD2|TRBV4-2|TRBJ2-7
CASSQAETSGRPYEQYF
TGTGCCAGCAGCCAAGCTGAGACTAGCGGGCGCCCCTACGAGCAGTACTTC
>few|-|TRBV9|TRBJ1-5
CASSGQSNQPQHF
TGTGCCAGCAGCGGACAGAGCAATCAGCCCCAGCATTTT